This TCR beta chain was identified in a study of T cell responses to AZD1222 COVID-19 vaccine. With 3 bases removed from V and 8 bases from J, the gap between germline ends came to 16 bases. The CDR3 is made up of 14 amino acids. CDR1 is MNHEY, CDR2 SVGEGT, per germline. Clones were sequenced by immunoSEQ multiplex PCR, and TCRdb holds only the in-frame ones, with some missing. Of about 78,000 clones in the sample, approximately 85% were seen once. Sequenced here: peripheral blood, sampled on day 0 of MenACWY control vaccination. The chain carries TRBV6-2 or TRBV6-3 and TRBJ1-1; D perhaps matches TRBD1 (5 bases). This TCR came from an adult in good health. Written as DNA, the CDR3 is TGTGCCAGCAGTTATGGGGGTTCCGGGGTCGAAGCTTTCTTT. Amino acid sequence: CASSYGGSGVEAFF.